Detailed here is one T cell receptor (beta chain). TCRdb's copy holds only in-frame clones and misses some; the assay was immunoSEQ multiplex PCR. The sample carries about 41,000 clones, more than 65% recorded once. Trimming shortened V by 3 bases and J by 11 bases, and 18 bases separated the two germline ends. The CDR3 covers 15 residues. Per germline, CDR1 SGHDT and CDR2 YYEEEE. These data belong to a study of blood T cell repertoires in COVID-19. The sample was peripheral blood. The chain uses TRBV5-6 and TRBJ1-6; perhaps TRBD1 as D (5 bases). This receptor was identified in an older man with acute or convalescent COVID-19. The CDR3 sequence is CASSSGGAGLPPLHF. As DNA, the CDR3 is TGTGCCAGCAGCTCTGGCGGGGCAGGGTTACCACCCCTCCACTTT.